The 14 T cell receptor beta chains below were found in one sample sequenced in a study of Graves' ophthalmopathy and Graves' hyperthyroidism. Beta-chain TCR CDR3 regions were amplified from RNA transcripts. A first-round RT-PCR used HTBI primers, followed by a second-round multiplex PCR. MiXCR was run by TCRdb on the multiplex PCR reads, yielding one entry per CDR3 protein. The data contain 650,000 to 800,000 distinct CDR3 sequences, 35% to 45% of them singletons. Sequences were obtained from peripheral blood. Receptor source: an adult man with Graves' ophthalmopathy.

This clonotype was observed at least ten times. The chain couples TRBV7-9 to TRBJ1-2, with a possible D match to TRBD1 (6 bases). CDR3 length: 14 residues. Germline V gives CDR1 SEHNR, CDR2 FQNEAQ (reference sequence). Trimming cost V 3 bases and J 8 bases, with 16 bases left between them. DNA of the CDR3: TGTGCCAGCAGCTTGGGGCAGGGGCGGCGGGGCTACACCTTC. It translates to CASSLGQGRRGYTF. Full variable domain (rest looked up from reference TRBV7-9 and TRBJ1-2): DTGVSQNPRHKITKRGQNVTFRCDPISEHNRLYWYRQTLGQGPEFLTYFQNEAQLEKSRLLSDRFSAERPKGSFSTLEIQRTEQGDSAMYLCASSLGQGRRGYTFGSGTRLTVV.

This clonotype has a count of ten or more. The chain is built from TRBV7-9 and TRBJ1-3; 9 bases fit TRBD1. This CDR3 comprises 14 residues. Germline CDR1 reads SEHNR; CDR2 reads FQNEAQ (reference sequence). J gave up 5 bases and V 10 bases, and 9 bases lay outside the gene matches. The CDR3 spells CATLRDRERNTIYF. CDR3 nucleotides: TGTGCCACCCTACGGGACAGGGAGAGAAACACCATATATTTT.

This clonotype has a count of ten or more. This sequence joins TRBV6-5 and TRBJ2-7; the match to TRBD2 covers 7 bases. After removal of 5 bases from V and 3 bases from J, the junction contained 7 bases not matched to a gene. Germline values: CDR1 MNHEY, CDR2 SVGAGI. The CDR3 is made up of 14 amino acids. CDR3 region: CASSLGLGSYEQYF. The DNA of the CDR3 is TGTGCCAGCAGTCTCGGACTAGGAAGCTACGAGCAGTACTTC.

This rearrangement joins TRBV14 to TRBJ2-5, with a possible D match to TRBD2 (6 bases). V was trimmed by 3 bases and J by 3 bases, leaving 11 bases between them. There are 14 residues in the CDR3. The germline V gene has CDR1 SGHDN and CDR2 FVKESK. CDR3 sequence: CASSHSGTEETQYF. DNA for the CDR3: TGTGCCAGCAGCCACTCCGGGACTGAAGAGACCCAGTACTTC.

As concerns this clonotype: A much larger clone sits a single nucleotide away, making a read error possible. The rearrangement joins TRBV24-1 to TRBJ2-7; D ambiguous. Germline-derived CDR1 and CDR2 are KGHDR and SFDVKD. Between the trimmed V and J ends, which lost 3 bases and 3 bases, there was a span of 8 bases. The CDR3 is 13 residues long. CDR3 region: CATSDGFDYEQYF. CDR3 in DNA: TGTGCCACCAGTGATGGTTTCGACTACGAGCAGTACTTC.

As concerns this clonotype: This may stem from a read error, because a much larger clone lies one nucleotide away. The V and J genes are TRBV19 and TRBJ2-7; D not certain. This CDR3 is built from 13 residues. The germline gives CDR1 LNHDA, CDR2 SQIVND (reference sequence). CDR3 protein: CASSRARVDERYF. For the CDR3, the DNA is TGTGCCAGTAGTAGGGCCCGGGTCGACGAGCGGTACTTC.

This clonotype was picked up many times. The chain is built from TRBV6-2 or TRBV6-3 and TRBJ1-5, with a possible D match to TRBD1 (5 bases). V shed 6 bases and J shed 10 bases, with 13 bases lying between them. The CDR3 length is 12 residues. Germline V gene data show CDR1 as MNHEY and CDR2 as SVGEGT. CDR3 loop: CASRPGEGPQHF. CDR3 nucleotides: TGTGCCAGCAGGCCGGGGGAGGGCCCCCAGCATTTT.

Note on this clonotype: Because it lacks the conserved phenylalanine or tryptophan at the end, this CDR3 is likely a read error. The chain has TRBV5-1 and TRBJ1-1, with 7 bases matching TRBD1. The CDR3 is 15 residues long. V was pared by 3 bases and J by 0 bases, with 5 bases of the junction left unmatched. From germline, CDR1 is SGHRS and CDR2 YFSETQ. CDR3 bases: TGCGCCAGCAGCTCCCGACAGGGCGTGAACACTGAAGCTTTCCTT. Translation gives CASSSRQGVNTEAFL.

As to this clonotype: The junction differs from germline at one of its ends, possibly a read error. This rearrangement joins TRBV20-1 to TRBJ1-5, with 7 bases identical to TRBD1. CDR1 and CDR2 (germline): DFQATT, SNEGSKA (reference sequence). The CDR3 is 17 amino acids. This chain's CDR3 is CSARDNFGTASNQSQHF. CDR3 coding DNA: TGCAGTGCTAGAGATAATTTTGGGACAGCAAGCAATCAGTCCCAGCATTTT.

This chain joins TRBV2 and TRBJ1-1; D gene ambiguous. The CDR3 contains 13 residues. Germline V lookup: CDR1 SNHLY, CDR2 FYNNEI. V was cut by 6 bases and J by 3 bases, with 11 bases left in between. The CDR3 here is CASRPPSDTEAFF. CDR3 coding DNA: TGTGCCAGCAGGCCGCCATCGGACACTGAAGCTTTCTTT.

Concerning this clonotype: Compared with germline, one end of the junction differs, possibly owing to a read error. The V gene is TRBV10-3, the J gene TRBJ2-5; D gene uncertain. Germline lookup yields CDR1 ENHRY and CDR2 SYGVKD. This CDR3 comprises 13 residues. CDR3 DNA sequence: TGTGCCAGCAGTGAAATGCAACAAGAGACCCAGTACTTC. The encoded protein is CASSEMQQETQYF.

A word on this clonotype: The DNA is omitted, as the CDR3 cannot be located on it reliably, and the CDR3 follows TCRdb's listing. The V and J genes are TRBV29-1 and TRBJ1-1; the table names TRBD1, a call not compared with the DNA. CDR1 is SQVTM, CDR2 ANQGSEA, per germline. With termini counted, the CDR3 has 20 amino acids. The CDR3 loop is CSVRDGQDGQYFGPGTEAFF.

The sample holds many counts of this clonotype. The gene calls are TRBV7-8 and TRBJ1-5; TRBD1 is a possible D gene (5 bases). The CDR3 covers 16 residues. Per the germline V gene, CDR1 is SGHVS and CDR2 is FQNEAQ. Trimming took off 1 base at V and 0 bases at J, with 10 bases between the two ends. In nucleotides, the CDR3 is TGTGCCAGCAGCTTAGGGGCAGGGTCTAGCAATCAGCCCCAGCATTTT. This gives the protein CASSLGAGSSNQPQHF. Variable domain in full (rest from reference TRBV7-8 and TRBJ1-5): GAGVSQSPRYKVAKRGQDVALRCDPISGHVSLFWYQQALGQGPEFLTYFQNEAQLDKSGLPSDRFFAERPEGSVSTLKIQRTQQEDSAVYLCASSLGAGSSNQPQHFGDGTRLSIL.

This clonotype was seen just once. The V gene is TRBV2, the J gene TRBJ2-2, with 7 bases that match TRBD2. Trimming cost V 5 bases and J 2 bases; bases outside gene matches: 8. The CDR3 contains 16 residues. CDR1 SNHLY and CDR2 FYNNEI come from the germline V gene. The CDR3: CASSYSRELNTGELFF. CDR3 nucleotide sequence: TGTGCCAGCAGTTACTCGCGGGAGCTAAACACCGGGGAGCTGTTTTTT. Combining the CDR3 with reference TRBV2 and TRBJ2-2 gives the whole variable domain EPEVTQTPSHQVTQMGQEVILRCVPISNHLYFYWYRQILGQKVEFLVSFYNNEISEKSEIFDDQFSVERPDGSNFTLKIRSTKLEDSAMYFCASSYSRELNTGELFFGEGSRLTVL.